Listed here is a single TCR beta chain. Repertoires were generated with immunoSEQ multiplex PCR, while TCRdb's copy carries only in-frame clones and drops some. The sample contains approximately 220,000 clones, around 89% of which appear only once. The ends were cut back, 1 base at V and 0 bases at J, with 10 bases in the middle. The CDR3 is 15 residues long. CDR1 is LGHDT, CDR2 YNNKEL, per germline (reference sequence). This entry comes from a study of blood T cell repertoires in COVID-19. This sequence was found in a man aged 30 to 45 who had been exposed to COVID-19. The V and J genes are TRBV3-1 (or the pseudogene TRBV3-2) and TRBJ2-7, with D unclear. Sequenced material: PBMCs or T cells enriched from blood (not recorded which). The CDR3 DNA is TGTGCCAGCAGCCAAGGCAGGTCTCCCTCCTACGAGCAGTACTTC. Protein product: CASSQGRSPSYEQYF.